These 5 T cell receptor beta chains came from one sample sequenced in a study of spatial heterogeneity in lung cancer. Time point in this sample: sample taken at primary tumor resection. TCRdb ran MiXCR on the 5' RACE reads and lists one entry per CDR3 protein. The repertoire holds about 3,300 distinct CDR3 sequences, with 2.5% to 4% as singletons. These receptors lack a known antigen. Overall study results and limits: The number of expanded tumor alpha and beta chains correlated with mutation number.

Sequences were derived from lung tumor tissue, sampled at surgery. These receptors were obtained from a male donor with early-stage non-small cell lung cancer.

In its sample, this clonotype is medium-sized. J is TRBJ2-5 and V is TRBV27; D not resolved. The germline V gene has CDR1 MNHEY and CDR2 SMNVEV (reference sequence). V was clipped by 2 bases and J by 1 base, with 5 bases between them. This CDR3 contains 13 residues. CDR3 sequence: CASSLAVQETQYF. The CDR3 DNA sequence: TGTGCCAGCAGTTTAGCGGTCCAAGAGACCCAGTACTTC.

This clonotype was seen more than once but under ten times. V gene TRBV3-1 combines with J gene TRBJ1-4; D gene uncertain. The V end was cut by 1 base, the J end by 5 bases, with 11 bases between. Germline loops: CDR1 LGHDT, CDR2 YNNKEL (reference sequence). CDR3 length equals 15 residues. CDR3 residues: CASSQAGQPNEKLFF. CDR3 bases: TGTGCCAGCAGCCAAGCAGGTCAGCCGAATGAAAAACTGTTTTTT. Combining the CDR3 with reference TRBV3-1 and TRBJ1-4 gives the whole variable domain DTAVSQTPKYLVTQMGNDKSIKCEQNLGHDTMYWYKQDSKKFLKIMFSYNNKELIINETVPNRFSPKSPDKAHLNLHINSLELGDSAVYFCASSQAGQPNEKLFFGSGTQLSVL.

This clonotype has more than one count but fewer than ten. The rearrangement links TRBV20-1 to TRBJ2-5; tentative D call: TRBD2 (5 bases). Germline V gene lookup returns CDR1 DFQATT and CDR2 SNEGSKA (reference sequence). The V end was cut by 2 bases, the J end by 1 base, with 8 bases between. CDR3 length: 13 amino acids. This CDR3 is CSARLASQETQYF. The CDR3 region has the DNA TGCAGTGCTAGATTAGCGAGCCAAGAGACCCAGTACTTC.

Only a few counts were recorded for this clonotype. The rearrangement joins TRBV9 to TRBJ2-1, with a tentative D call TRBD1 (6 bases). The CDR3 has 16 residues. Germline V gene sequence: CDR1 SGDLS, CDR2 YYNGEE. V dropped 2 bases and J dropped 4 bases, with 16 bases sitting between them. The CDR3 sequence is CASSVTGTLRYNEQFF. The CDR3 DNA sequence: TGTGCCAGCAGCGTCACCGGGACACTTCGTTACAATGAGCAGTTCTTC.

By sample share, this clonotype is medium-sized. The J gene is TRBJ2-4, the V gene TRBV20-1; 10 nucleotides agree with TRBD1. Germline loops: CDR1 DFQATT, CDR2 SNEGSKA (reference sequence). The CDR3 consists of 18 residues. With 3 bases clipped from V and 8 bases from J, the junction kept 19 bases outside the gene matches. This CDR3 is CSASPRGRQGAFRDIQYF. The CDR3, as DNA: TGCAGTGCTAGTCCCAGAGGTAGACAGGGGGCCTTTCGGGACATTCAGTACTTC.